The 14 T cell receptor beta chains reported below all come from one sample, sequenced in a study of Ad26.COV2.S vaccination and SARS-CoV-2 variants. The repertoire was sequenced with immunoSEQ multiplex PCR; TCRdb's copy has only in-frame clones and lacks some. The sample includes around 270,000 clones, around 85% of them seen just once. As to treatment: some 20 received Ad26.COV2.S at low or high dose, single or two shots; roughly 5 received placebo; per-sample allocation not given. Material that was analyzed had been drawn on day 63 after the first vaccine or placebo injection. Material: peripheral blood, obtained in a trial of Ad26.COV2.S vaccine versus placebo. The receptors derive from a person between 18 and 59 years old who received the Ad26.COV2.S COVID-19 vaccine or a placebo.

This clone was observed once. One end of the junction varies from germline; a read error may be responsible. The chain has TRBV13 and TRBJ2-3; TRBD2 agrees at 8 bases. The CDR3 has 11 amino acids. CDR1 is PRHDT and CDR2 is FYEKMQ in the germline V gene (reference sequence). The CDR3 loop is CASSVGTRLFF. CDR3 nucleotides: TGTGCCAGCAGCGTCGGGACTAGACTCTTTTTT.

The gene calls are TRBV29-1 and TRBJ1-1; 8 bases map to TRBD1. CDR3 length: 13 residues. Germline CDR1 and CDR2: SQVTM and ANQGSEA. V dropped 8 bases and J dropped 5; count of bases not matched to a gene: 10. Here the CDR3 DNA reads TGCAGCATGGGGGACAGGTCGTATACTGAAGCTTTCTTT. Amino acid sequence: CSMGDRSYTEAFF.

The CDR3 loop reads CASSYSPRANEKLFF. CDR3 coding DNA: TGTGCCAGCAGTTACTCCCCCAGGGCTAATGAAAAACTGTTTTTT. V is TRBV6-5 and J is TRBJ1-4; tentative D call: TRBD1 (5 bases). CDR1 is MNHEY, CDR2 SVGAGI, per germline. CDR3 length: 15 residues. V lost 0 bases and J 3 bases, leaving 8 bases between the germline ends.

The rearrangement uses TRBV7-2 and TRBJ2-2, with 9 bases matching TRBD2. There are 15 residues in the CDR3. Germline V gives CDR1 SGHTA, CDR2 FQGNSA. V gave up 5 bases and J gave up 5 bases; unmatched junction bases: 6. The CDR3 region is CASSRQRGATGELFF. CDR3 sequence (DNA): TGTGCCAGCAGCCGTCAGCGGGGGGCAACCGGGGAGCTGTTTTTT.

Worth noting for this clone: A much larger clone differs from this one at a single base, so this may be a read error. Other nucleotide sequences from this sample produce the same CDR3. The V and J genes are TRBV6-5 and TRBJ1-1; D call uncertain. The V and J ends lost 3 bases and 6 bases respectively, with 11 bases between them. The CDR3 length is 13 residues. Germline CDR1 and CDR2: MNHEY and SVGAGI. CDR3 region: CASSYSKSAEAFF. The DNA for the CDR3 is TGTGCCAGCAGTTATTCGAAGTCAGCTGAAGCTTTCTTT.

The rearrangement uses TRBV19 and TRBJ2-2; D gene uncertain. Germline CDR1 reads LNHDA; CDR2 reads SQIVND (reference sequence). The CDR3 has 14 residues. Trimming took 7 bases from V and 1 from J, leaving 10 bases between them. CDR3: CASNQIGNTGELFF. For the CDR3, the DNA is TGTGCCAGTAACCAGATCGGGAACACCGGGGAGCTGTTTTTT.

The chain is built from TRBV30 and TRBJ2-2, with no clear D. CDR1 and CDR2 from the germline V gene are GTSNPN and SVGIG (reference sequence). Trimming shortened V by 4 bases and J by 5 bases, and 14 bases separated the two germline ends. CDR3 length: 14 residues. The chain's CDR3 is CAWTRLPITGELFF. CDR3 DNA sequence: TGTGCCTGGACCCGCCTTCCGATAACCGGGGAGCTGTTTTTT.

Many counts were recorded for this clone. This chain links TRBV6-4 with TRBJ2-2, with D possibly being TRBD1 or TRBD2 (5 bases each). With 4 bases removed from V and 3 bases from J, the gap between germline ends came to 6 bases. Germline CDR1 and CDR2: MRHNA and SNTAGT. CDR3 length equals 13 residues. CDR3 sequence reads: CASSGGDTGELFF. For the CDR3, the DNA is TGTGCCAGCAGTGGAGGGGACACCGGGGAGCTGTTTTTT.

This chain joins TRBV3-1 (or the pseudogene TRBV3-2) and TRBJ1-3; the D is unclear. Per germline, CDR1 LGHDT and CDR2 YNNKEL (reference sequence). V gave up 5 bases and J gave up 4 bases, with 21 bases separating them. This CDR3 comprises 17 residues. The CDR3 DNA sequence: TGTGCCAGCAGCTGGACGGCTAAACGGGCCACGGGAAACACCATATATTTT. Amino acids: CASSWTAKRATGNTIYF.

The V and J genes are TRBV11-1 and TRBJ1-1; 8 bases align to TRBD1. V lost 3 bases, J lost 9 bases, and 6 bases stayed unmatched. The CDR3 contains 13 residues. Germline V gene data show CDR1 as SGHAT and CDR2 as FQDESV (reference sequence). The CDR3 loop reads CASSFRTGPQAFF. The CDR3, as DNA: TGTGCCAGCAGCTTCCGGACAGGGCCCCAAGCTTTCTTT.

The J gene is TRBJ1-1, the V gene TRBV3-1 (or the pseudogene TRBV3-2), with a tentative D call TRBD1 (5 bases). Trimming removed 3 bases at V and 0 bases at J, with 11 bases between. The CDR3 extends over 15 amino acids. Germline V gives CDR1 LGHDT, CDR2 YNNKEL (reference sequence). CDR3 sequence: CASSHPTAMNTEAFF. The CDR3 bases are TGTGCCAGCAGCCACCCGACAGCAATGAACACTGAAGCTTTCTTT.

This chain uses TRBV6-5 with TRBJ1-4; 8 positions match TRBD1. V shed 7 bases, J shed 10 bases, and the junction held 11 bases outside the gene matches. The CDR3 extends over 14 amino acids. The germline gives CDR1 MNHEY, CDR2 SVGAGI. DNA for the CDR3: TGTGCCAGCAAACCGGGACAGGTCCGAGGAAAACTGTTTTTT. It translates to CASKPGQVRGKLFF.

The genes are TRBV4-3 and TRBJ2-7, with D perhaps TRBD1 (5 bases). V was cut by 0 bases and J by 3 bases, with 9 bases left in between. The germline V gene encodes CDR1 LGHNA and CDR2 YSLEER. CDR3 size: 14 residues. CDR3 nucleotide sequence: TGCGCCAGCAGCCAAGATCTCAGGGTCTACGAGCAGTACTTC. Protein: CASSQDLRVYEQYF.

This clone was seen only once. The rearrangement joins TRBV21-1 to TRBJ2-4; the D call in the table, TRBD2, was not verified against the DNA. TRBV21-1 counts as a pseudogene. The CDR3 runs to 18 residues. The CDR3 DNA reads TGTGCCAGCAGCACCCGGACTAGCGGGAGGGTAGCCAAAAACATTCAGTACTTC. This encodes CASSTRTSGRVAKNIQYF.